Listed below are T cell receptor beta chains from one sample, sequenced in a study of sequential checkpoint blockade in melanoma. Repertoires were generated with immunoSEQ multiplex PCR, while TCRdb's copy carries only in-frame clones and drops some. The sample contains some 4,900 clones, 35% to 40% of which appear only once. The specimen was tumor tissue (inferred from file names), collected from a patient given nivolumab and ipilimumab in sequence. The receptors were sampled from a human donor with melanoma. CDR3s include the opening cysteine and the closing phenylalanine or tryptophan. The D gene is left open where the match is weak. Clone size appears in some rows only: once, few, many, or a class for an expanded clone.

clone_size: NA
j_call: TRBJ2-7
d_call: TRBD2
v_call: TRBV19
cdr3_aa: CASSLGLAGGEDEQYF
cdr3_nt: TGTGCCAGTAGTCTCGGACTAGCGGGAGGAGAAGACGAGCAGTACTTC

clone_size: NA
j_call: TRBJ2-7
d_call: TRBD1
v_call: TRBV11-3
cdr3_aa: CASSSPGTDTSYEQYF
cdr3_nt: TGTGCCAGCAGCTCCCCCGGGACAGACACTTCCTACGAGCAGTACTTC

clone_size: NA
j_call: TRBJ2-5
d_call: TRBD2
v_call: TRBV10-1
cdr3_aa: CASSERGLQETQYF
cdr3_nt: TGCGCCAGCAGTGAGAGGGGACTACAAGAGACCCAGTACTTC

clone_size: few
j_call: TRBJ2-1
d_call: TRBD2
v_call: TRBV6-8
cdr3_aa: CAISGGTSGASYNEQFF
cdr3_nt: TGTGCCATCAGTGGCGGGACTAGCGGGGCCTCCTACAATGAGCAGTTCTTC

clone_size: few
j_call: TRBJ2-7
d_call: TRBD1
v_call: TRBV28
cdr3_aa: CASSSDRGHSLSSYEQYF
cdr3_nt: TGTGCCAGCAGTTCGGACAGGGGGCATAGCCTTAGCTCCTACGAGCAGTACTTC

clone_size: medium-sized
j_call: TRBJ1-2
d_call: TRBD1
v_call: TRBV6-8
cdr3_aa: CASSLDRNYGYTF
cdr3_nt: TGTGCCAGCAGTTTGGACAGGAACTATGGCTACACCTTC

clone_size: NA
j_call: TRBJ1-2
d_call: TRBD1
v_call: TRBV18
cdr3_aa: CASSAWTGIPRYGYTF
cdr3_nt: TGTGCCAGCTCAGCTTGGACAGGGATCCCTAGGTATGGCTACACCTTC

clone_size: few
j_call: TRBJ2-6
d_call: NA
v_call: TRBV28
cdr3_aa: CASNPSGANVLTF
cdr3_nt: TGTGCCAGCAACCCCTCTGGGGCCAACGTCCTGACTTTC

clone_size: NA
j_call: TRBJ1-2
d_call: NA
v_call: TRBV19
cdr3_aa: CASSIPATGGQGYTF
cdr3_nt: TGTGCCAGTAGTATTCCAGCGACGGGGGGTCAAGGCTACACCTTC

clone_size: NA
j_call: TRBJ2-7
d_call: TRBD2
v_call: TRBV4-1
cdr3_aa: CASSQEWEGSYEQYF
cdr3_nt: TGCGCCAGCAGCCAAGAGTGGGAGGGTAGCTACGAGCAGTACTTC

clone_size: NA
j_call: TRBJ1-1
d_call: TRBD1
v_call: TRBV29-1
cdr3_aa: CSVSDRLNTEAFF
cdr3_nt: TGCAGCGTTTCGGACAGGTTGAACACTGAAGCTTTCTTT

clone_size: once
j_call: TRBJ2-2
d_call: TRBD1
v_call: TRBV12-5
cdr3_aa: CASGLVTGGTGELFF
cdr3_nt: TGTGCTAGTGGTTTGGTGACAGGGGGCACCGGGGAGCTGTTTTTT

clone_size: medium-sized
j_call: TRBJ1-1
d_call: NA
v_call: TRBV11-3
cdr3_aa: CASSWGGMNTEAFF
cdr3_nt: TGTGCCAGCAGCTGGGGCGGAATGAACACTGAAGCTTTCTTT

clone_size: NA
j_call: TRBJ1-5
d_call: NA
v_call: TRBV6-8
cdr3_aa: CASSSLKTGSLSNQPQHF
cdr3_nt: TGTGCCAGCAGTTCGCTGAAAACAGGGTCACTTAGCAATCAGCCCCAGCATTTT

clone_size: NA
j_call: TRBJ1-1
d_call: TRBD1
v_call: TRBV5-1
cdr3_aa: CASTLMGQEKHTEAFF
cdr3_nt: TGCGCCAGCACCCTAATGGGACAGGAAAAACACACTGAAGCTTTCTTT

clone_size: once
j_call: TRBJ1-2
d_call: NA
v_call: TRBV30
cdr3_aa: CAWNRVYGYTF
cdr3_nt: TGTGCCTGGAACAGGGTCTATGGCTACACCTTC

clone_size: NA
j_call: TRBJ2-5
d_call: NA
v_call: TRBV6-8
cdr3_aa: CASADTFQETQYF
cdr3_nt: TGTGCCAGCGCCGACACCTTCCAAGAGACCCAGTACTTC

clone_size: few
j_call: TRBJ2-2
d_call: TRBD1
v_call: TRBV6-8
cdr3_aa: CATTQGIQSTGELFF
cdr3_nt: TGTGCCACTACACAGGGGATACAGTCCACCGGGGAGCTGTTTTTT

clone_size: NA
j_call: TRBJ2-5
d_call: NA
v_call: TRBV29-1
cdr3_aa: CSVEAGAETQYF
cdr3_nt: TGCAGCGTTGAGGCAGGGGCAGAGACCCAGTACTTC

clone_size: few
j_call: TRBJ1-5
d_call: NA
v_call: TRBV28
cdr3_aa: CASGLRDAAGNQPQHF
cdr3_nt: TGTGCCAGCGGACTACGGGACGCCGCGGGCAATCAGCCCCAGCATTTT

clone_size: NA
j_call: TRBJ1-5
d_call: NA
v_call: TRBV16
cdr3_aa: CASSPSYSNQPQHF
cdr3_nt: TGTGCCAGCAGCCCTTCGTATAGCAATCAGCCCCAGCATTTT

clone_size: NA
j_call: TRBJ1-2
d_call: TRBD1
v_call: TRBV19
cdr3_aa: CASSRGSLDRARGYTF
cdr3_nt: TGTGCCAGTAGTAGGGGGTCCTTAGACAGGGCCAGAGGCTACACCTTC

clone_size: medium-sized
j_call: TRBJ2-7
d_call: NA
v_call: TRBV11-3
cdr3_aa: CASSLDPPPSEQYF
cdr3_nt: TGTGCCAGCAGCTTAGATCCCCCCCCTTCCGAGCAGTACTTC

clone_size: medium-sized
j_call: TRBJ1-2
d_call: TRBD1
v_call: TRBV6-8
cdr3_aa: CASSYGTGRPNYGYTF
cdr3_nt: TGTGCCAGCAGTTACGGGACAGGGCGTCCAAACTATGGCTACACCTTC